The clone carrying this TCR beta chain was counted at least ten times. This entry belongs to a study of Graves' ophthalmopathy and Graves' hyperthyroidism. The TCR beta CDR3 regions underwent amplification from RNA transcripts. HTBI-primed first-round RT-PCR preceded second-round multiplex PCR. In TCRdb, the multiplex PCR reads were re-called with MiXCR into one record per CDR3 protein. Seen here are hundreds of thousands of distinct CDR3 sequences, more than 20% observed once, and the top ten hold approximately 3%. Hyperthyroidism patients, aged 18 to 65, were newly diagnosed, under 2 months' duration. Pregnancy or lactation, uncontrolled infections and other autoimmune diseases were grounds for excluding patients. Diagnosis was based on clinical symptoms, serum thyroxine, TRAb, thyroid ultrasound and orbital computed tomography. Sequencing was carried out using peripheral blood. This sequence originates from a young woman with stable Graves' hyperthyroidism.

CDR3 loop: CASSEARGTSRETQYF. The CDR3 DNA is TGTGCCAGCAGTGAAGCGCGCGGAACTAGCCGGGAGACCCAGTACTTC. V gene TRBV2 combines with J gene TRBJ2-5; a possible D gene is TRBD2 (6 bases). Trimming left V 0 bases short and J 5 bases short, with 16 bases between. Germline V CDR1 and CDR2: SNHLY, FYNNEI. The CDR3 has 16 residues.